This T cell receptor beta chain is drawn from a study of long-term antiretroviral therapy in people with HIV (dated by TCRdb to the early 2020s). Study-level background: The earliest samples were collected about a decade before the 2015 WHO recommendation for immediate ART, when ART was typically delayed until CD4 counts fell. From a few dozen adults with confirmed HIV infection, the cohort provided 192 cryopreserved PBMC samples, gathered serially across a mean of roughly 6 years (range 1-12). Whether ART initiation and durable HIV suppression were associated with changes in peripheral blood TRB repertoire composition and diversity was tested in a retrospective serial study. Among the roughly 30 participants with HIV, ten to eleven were female. No cross-contamination during QIAcube processing turned up in test extractions that ran a monoclonal T-cell line alongside 25 to 35 polyclonal samples. Points the paper makes about the study in general: The samples span the years 2004 to 2017, and the ART regimens used at that time may not be as effective as current regimens. Inferences about post-ART repertoire changes were limited because no data were available on ART adherence, viral resistance or therapy changes. Unsorted PBMC were profiled instead of sorted CD4+ and CD8+ T cells because pre-ART samples had limited cell numbers. Owing to limited PBMC availability, only the TCR beta chain was sequenced, without alpha chain pairing. Starting ART was linked to a significant rise in TRB diversity, yet even after long-term ART the diversity remained significantly lower than in transplant donor controls. Expanded TRB clones identified before ART initiation dominated the repertoire at all time points, although this dominance fluctuated and declined in many PLHIV after ART. HIV repertoires had narrower CDR3 length ranges than controls, and the network structure suggested an antigen-experienced repertoire that shifted only slightly toward naive after ART.

Sequencing of the TRB variable region was done with the immunoSEQ hsTCRB v3.0 assay at survey level resolution. The target sequencing depth for TRB was roughly 35,000-55,000 T-cell genomes per sample. An Illumina MiSeq with a v3 150-cycle kit was used to sequence the pooled TRB libraries. From the authors' description of their analysis: Repertoire analysis ran in R within a reproducible Nextflow workflow covering QC, data transformation and analysis. LymphoSeq2, an R package for AIRR-Seq data exploration, was used to implement custom analyses. After excluding a few samples that yielded fewer than 5000 total TRB sequences, 150 to 200 HIV repertoires remained for analysis. Among the approximately 190 retained HIV repertoires, approximately 57 were collected before ART initiation and about 130 were collected after ART initiation. Repertoires were downsampled to 5000 TRB nucleotide sequences, and summary statistics were averaged over 100 downsampling iterations. TRB sequences were retained for analysis only if CDR3 regions of at least seven amino acids were present. A Shannon entropy-derived clonality score and the Gini coefficient were used to measure diversity. Repertoire networks linked the top 5000 CDR3 amino acid sequences whenever two sequences differed by an edit distance of one. GLIPH2 predicted antigen specificity groups and MHC restriction for TRB CDR3 amino acid sequences. CDR3 amino acid sequences were matched against VDJdb and McPAS-TCR to flag known CMV, EBV, HIV or tissue antigen associations. Pre-ART, post-ART and control groups were compared with Wilcoxon signed-rank tests and Holm-Bonferroni correction. The table was pulled from immuneACCESS by TCRdb, which kept in-frame rearrangements only. Such tables lose some clones; where checked, under half of the loss comes from unresolved V genes, and the rest has no known cause. V and J calls and clone size are those listed in that table; D and trimming were worked out from the DNA. For this sample the table gives approximately 11,000 clones, of which about 80% were detected only once. The leading ten clones occupy 20% of the sample.

As concerns this clone: What this receptor recognizes is not known. Base qualities are not provided; no much larger clone lies one nucleotide away.

Inclusion was restricted to participants for whom at least one PBMC sample before ART initiation and at least two post-ART samples were available. Treatment was received in the United States of America by all participants with HIV. Cryopreserved samples of about 0.95-10 million PBMC were thawed and washed before DNA extraction. At the time of the earliest PBMC sample, participants with HIV were aged between 23 and 54 years. Each participant contributed PBMC samples from 1-4 timepoints before ART initiation and 2-8 timepoints after ART initiation, with a median of 7 samples. Serial HIV viral load, CD4+ T-cell count, ART history and demographic data were obtained for every participant. Genomic DNA was extracted from unsorted PBMC with a Qiagen kit on a QIAcube, processed in batches of 12 samples. The junction carries 7 bases between V and J, which are trimmed by 0 bases and 2 bases respectively. CDR1 and CDR2 are read off the germline V gene (reference sequence) as PRHDT and FYEKMQ. The CDR3 starts with the cysteine, ends with the phenylalanine, and has 14 residues. The entry retains the CDR3 DNA only, 42 bases that are in frame from base 1.

The rearranged chain carries TRBV13 and TRBJ1-1, with the D gene not clear enough to name. This material consisted of unsorted PBMCs, taken more than 7 years after starting antiretroviral therapy. The receptor was derived from a middle-aged man with HIV. For the CDR3, the sequence is CASSLGGSNTEAFF. The DNA reads as follows: TGTGCCAGCAGCTTAGGGGGATCTAACACTGAAGCTTTCTTT.